This T cell receptor (beta chain) was sequenced for a study of Ad26.COV2.S vaccination and SARS-CoV-2 variants. About the study: Of the COV1001 trial arms, the Ad26.COV2.S arm included the donor. By the intramuscular route, Ad26.COV2.S was given once, or twice 56 days apart.

This CDR3 is built from 12 residues. Germline lookup yields CDR1 PRHDT and CDR2 FYEKMQ (reference sequence). Trimming left V 3 bases short and J 7 bases short, with 6 bases between. Concerning this clone itself: Its antigen is unknown.

Study results and caveats: In TCR breadth and depth analyses, total T cell responses may have been underestimated. Substantial breadth in spike-specific CD8+ and CD4+ T cell responses was reportedly seen after vaccination.

Profiling relied on immunoSEQ multiplex PCR, and the TCRdb table lists in-frame clones only, not all of them. The data hold about 330,000 clones, with 90% observed a single time. Documented treatment: 15 to 20 received Ad26.COV2.S at low or high dose, single or two shots; roughly 5 received placebo; per-sample allocation not given. Day 63 after the first injection of vaccine or placebo was the sampling time. The chain carries TRBV13 and TRBJ1-4; D not certain. The sample here was peripheral blood, taken in a trial of Ad26.COV2.S vaccine versus placebo. This sequence originates from a person between 18 and 60 years old who received the Ad26.COV2.S COVID-19 vaccine or a placebo. This CDR3 is CASSFFLEKLFF. For the CDR3, the DNA is TGTGCCAGCAGCTTCTTCCTTGAAAAACTGTTTTTT.